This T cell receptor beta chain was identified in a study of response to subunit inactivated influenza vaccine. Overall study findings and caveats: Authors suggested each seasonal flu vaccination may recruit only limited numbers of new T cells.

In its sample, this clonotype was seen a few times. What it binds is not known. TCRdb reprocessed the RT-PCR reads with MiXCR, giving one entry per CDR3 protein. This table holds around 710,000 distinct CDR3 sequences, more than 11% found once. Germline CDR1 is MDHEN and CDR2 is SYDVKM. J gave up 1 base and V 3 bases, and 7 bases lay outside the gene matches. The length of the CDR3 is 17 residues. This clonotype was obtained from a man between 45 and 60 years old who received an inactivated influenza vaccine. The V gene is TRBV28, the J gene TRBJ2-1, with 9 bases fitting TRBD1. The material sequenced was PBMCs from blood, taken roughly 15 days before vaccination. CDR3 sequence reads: CASSFGTGPSSYNEQFF. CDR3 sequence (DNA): TGTGCCAGCAGTTTTGGGACAGGGCCTTCTTCCTACAATGAGCAGTTCTTC.